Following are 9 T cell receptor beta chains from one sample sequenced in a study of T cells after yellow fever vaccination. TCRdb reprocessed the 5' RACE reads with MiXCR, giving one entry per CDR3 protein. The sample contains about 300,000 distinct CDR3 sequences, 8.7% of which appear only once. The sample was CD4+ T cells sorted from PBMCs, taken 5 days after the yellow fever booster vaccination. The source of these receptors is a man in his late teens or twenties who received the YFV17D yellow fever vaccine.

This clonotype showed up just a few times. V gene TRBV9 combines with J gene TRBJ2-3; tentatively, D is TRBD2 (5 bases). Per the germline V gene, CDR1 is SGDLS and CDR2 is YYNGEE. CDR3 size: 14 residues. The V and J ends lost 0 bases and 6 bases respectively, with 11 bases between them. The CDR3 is CASSVVPGLDTQYF. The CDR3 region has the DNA TGTGCCAGCAGCGTAGTCCCGGGGTTGGATACGCAGTATTTT.

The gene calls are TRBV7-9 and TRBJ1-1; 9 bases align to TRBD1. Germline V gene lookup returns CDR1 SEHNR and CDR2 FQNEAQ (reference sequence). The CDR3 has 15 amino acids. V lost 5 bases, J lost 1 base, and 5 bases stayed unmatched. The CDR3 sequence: CASSRGQGANTEAFF. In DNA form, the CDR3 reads TGTGCCAGCAGCCGGGGACAGGGAGCGAACACTGAAGCTTTCTTT.

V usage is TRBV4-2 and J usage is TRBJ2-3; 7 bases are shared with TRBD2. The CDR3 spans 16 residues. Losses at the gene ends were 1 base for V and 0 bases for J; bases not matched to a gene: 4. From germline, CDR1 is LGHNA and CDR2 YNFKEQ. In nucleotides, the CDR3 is TGTGCCAGCAGCCAAGGCAATAGCGGGAGCACAGATACGCAGTATTTT. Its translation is CASSQGNSGSTDTQYF.

The CDR3 nucleotides read TGTGCCAGCAGTTTGGGGGGCCTTTACAATCAGCCCCAGCATTTT. It yields the protein CASSLGGLYNQPQHF. V is TRBV27 and J is TRBJ1-5; TRBD1 might be the D (6 bases). CDR3 length: 15 residues. Germline-derived CDR1 and CDR2 are MNHEY and SMNVEV (reference sequence). Trimming removed 3 bases at V and 3 bases at J, with 12 bases between.

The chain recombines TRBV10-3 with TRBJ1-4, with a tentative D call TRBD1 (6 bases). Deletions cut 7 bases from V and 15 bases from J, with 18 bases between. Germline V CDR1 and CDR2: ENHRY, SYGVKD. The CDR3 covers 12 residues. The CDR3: CAITGEGPPLFF. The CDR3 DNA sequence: TGTGCCATCACAGGGGAGGGCCCCCCGTTGTTTTTT.

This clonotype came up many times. CDR3 region: CASSQEVGLAGGDEQYF. CDR3 in DNA: TGCGCCAGCAGCCAAGAGGTCGGACTAGCGGGGGGGGACGAGCAGTACTTC. The V and J genes are TRBV4-3 and TRBJ2-7, with 15 positions matching TRBD2. Germline CDR1 and CDR2: LGHNA and YSLEER. V shed 0 bases, J shed 5 bases, and the junction held 5 bases outside the gene matches. The CDR3 totals 17 residues.

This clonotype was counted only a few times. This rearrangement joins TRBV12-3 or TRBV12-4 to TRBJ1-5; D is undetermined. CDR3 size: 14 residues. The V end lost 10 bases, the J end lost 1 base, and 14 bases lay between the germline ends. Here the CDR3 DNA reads TGTGCCACCCAGCTGGGAGGCAGCAATCAGCCCCAGCATTTT. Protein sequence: CATQLGGSNQPQHF.

This CDR3 reads CASSSFRGRDEKLFF. The CDR3 DNA reads TGTGCCAGCTCATCCTTCAGGGGGCGGGATGAAAAACTGTTTTTT. The chain combines TRBV18 with TRBJ1-4, with 8 bases fitting TRBD1. Per the germline V gene, CDR1 is KGHSH and CDR2 is LQKENI. This CDR3 is built from 15 residues. V lost 5 bases and J lost 6; bases outside the gene matches: 8.

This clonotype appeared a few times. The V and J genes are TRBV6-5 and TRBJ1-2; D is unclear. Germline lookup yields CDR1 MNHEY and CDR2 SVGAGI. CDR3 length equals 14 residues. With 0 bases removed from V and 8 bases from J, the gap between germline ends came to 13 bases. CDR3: CASSYSFRPGGYTF. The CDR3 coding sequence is TGTGCCAGCAGTTACTCGTTCAGGCCGGGAGGCTACACCTTC.